The sequence of this TCR beta chain was determined in a study of OX40 agonist ivuxolimab in advanced cancers. Trimming removed 4 bases from V and 3 bases from J; junction bases left unmatched: 6. Germline V lookup: CDR1 SGHNT, CDR2 YYREEE (reference sequence). The CDR3 has 14 residues. Sequenced by immunoSEQ multiplex PCR; TCRdb stores in-frame clones only, minus some. The data show 50,000 to 75,000 clones, 80% to 90% seen once. The chain recombines TRBV5-4 with TRBJ1-2; TRBD1 matches at 7 bases. The sample in question was CD4+ or CD8+ T cells sorted from blood, obtained in a trial of the OX40 agonist ivuxolimab. This TCR was sampled from an adult with an advanced solid tumor such as melanoma, head and neck, liver or kidney cancer. In nucleotides, the CDR3 is TGTGCCAGCAGCAGAGAGGGGGCTTACTATGGCTACACCTTC. Amino acid sequence: CASSREGAYYGYTF. Supplemented by reference TRBV5-4 and TRBJ1-2, the full variable domain reads ETGVTQSPTHLIKTRGQQVTLRCSSQSGHNTVSWYQQALGQGPQFIFQYYREEENGRGNFPPRFSGLQFPNYSSELNVNALELDDSALYLCASSREGAYYGYTFGSGTRLTVV.